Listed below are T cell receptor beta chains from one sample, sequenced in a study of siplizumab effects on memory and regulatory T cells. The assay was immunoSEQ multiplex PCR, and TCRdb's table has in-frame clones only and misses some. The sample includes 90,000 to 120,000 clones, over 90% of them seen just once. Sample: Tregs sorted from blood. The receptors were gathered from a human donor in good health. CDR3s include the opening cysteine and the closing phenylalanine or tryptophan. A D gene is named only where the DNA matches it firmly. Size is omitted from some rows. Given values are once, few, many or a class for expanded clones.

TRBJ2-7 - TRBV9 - TGTGCCAGCAGCGACCCTCTACTTACAGCCTACGAGCAGTACTTC CASSDPLLTAYEQYF
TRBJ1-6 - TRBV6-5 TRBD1 TGTGCCAGCAGTGGGGACAGGGGATGGAATTCACCCCTCCACTTT CASSGDRGWNSPLHF
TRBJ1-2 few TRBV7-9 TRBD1 TGTGCCAGCAGCGATCCGGGACAGCCCTTCTATGGCTACACCTTC CASSDPGQPFYGYTF
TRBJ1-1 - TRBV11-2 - TGTGCCAGCAGCTTAGTCGGCCTTGAAGCTTTCTTT CASSLVGLEAFF
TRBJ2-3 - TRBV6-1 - TGTGCCAGCAGTGAAAGCAGGGGTGGTACAGATACGCAGTATTTT CASSESRGGTDTQYF
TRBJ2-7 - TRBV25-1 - TGTGCCAGCAGTGAGGCAGGACAACCCTACGAGCAGTACTTC CASSEAGQPYEQYF
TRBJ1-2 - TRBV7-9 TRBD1 TGTGCCAGCAGCACACCGACAGGGTCGGACTATGGCTACACCTTC CASSTPTGSDYGYTF
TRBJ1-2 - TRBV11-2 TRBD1 TGTGCCAGCAGCTTCAGGGGGGTTGGCTACACCTTC CASSFRGVGYTF
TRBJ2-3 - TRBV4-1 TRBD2 TGCGCCAGCAGCCTAGGACTAGCTAGCACAGATACGCAGTATTTT CASSLGLASTDTQYF
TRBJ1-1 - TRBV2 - TGTGCCAGCATACGGTTTCCGTCCGCGAACACTGAAGCTTTCTTT CASIRFPSANTEAFF
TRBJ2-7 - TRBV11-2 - TGTGCCAGCAGCCACGCCACAGGGAACGAGCAGTACTTC CASSHATGNEQYF
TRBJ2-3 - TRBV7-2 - TGTGCCAGCAGCGGCGTCGGTTCTAGCACAGATACGCAGTATTTT CASSGVGSSTDTQYF
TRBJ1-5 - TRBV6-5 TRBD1 TGTGCCAGCAGCTTCGGGACAGGGAACAATCAGCCCCAGCATTTT CASSFGTGNNQPQHF
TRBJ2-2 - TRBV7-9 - TGTGCCAGCAGCCCCGGACTTAACACCGGGGAGCTGTTTTTT CASSPGLNTGELFF
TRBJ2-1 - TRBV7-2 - TGTGCCAGCACCCTAGATCCCTCCTACAATGAGCAGTTCTTC CASTLDPSYNEQFF
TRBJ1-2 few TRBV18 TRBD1 TGTGCCAGCTCACCGAGCCAGGGGGCGACCTATGGCTACACCTTC CASSPSQGATYGYTF
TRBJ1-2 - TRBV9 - TGTGCCAGCAGCCCAGCCGAAGTCCTCTATGGCTACACCTTC CASSPAEVLYGYTF
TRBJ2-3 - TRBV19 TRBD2 TGTGCCAGTAGTATAGTTCTAGCGGGGGGGAGCACAGATACGCAGTATTTT CASSIVLAGGSTDTQYF
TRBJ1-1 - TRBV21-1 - TGTGCCAGCAGCAAAATAACAACGATGAACACTGAAGCTTTCTTT CASSKITTMNTEAFF
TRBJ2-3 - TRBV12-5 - TGTGCTAGTGCAAGAGAAAGGGTGGCGGATACGCAGTATTTT CASARERVADTQYF
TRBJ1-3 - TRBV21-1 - TGTGCCAGCAGCCGAGGCAGGACTGGAAACACCATATATTTT CASSRGRTGNTIYF
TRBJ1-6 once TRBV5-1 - TGCGCCAGCAGCCCCAGGGGCGAGAATTCACCCCTCCACTTT CASSPRGENSPLHF
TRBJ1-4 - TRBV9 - TGTGCCAGCGCAGCAAGAGGGACTAATGAAAAACTGTTTTTT CASAARGTNEKLFF
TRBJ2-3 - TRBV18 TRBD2 TGTGCCAGCTCTCCGATAGCGGGAGCCCCAGATACGCAGTATTTT CASSPIAGAPDTQYF
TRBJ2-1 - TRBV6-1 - TGTGCCAGCAGTTTGACAGTTGGGCGATTCGAGCAGTTCTTC CASSLTVGRFEQFF
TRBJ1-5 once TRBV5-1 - TGCGCCAGCAGCTTGGAAGGTATGAGCAATCAGCCCCAGCATTTT CASSLEGMSNQPQHF